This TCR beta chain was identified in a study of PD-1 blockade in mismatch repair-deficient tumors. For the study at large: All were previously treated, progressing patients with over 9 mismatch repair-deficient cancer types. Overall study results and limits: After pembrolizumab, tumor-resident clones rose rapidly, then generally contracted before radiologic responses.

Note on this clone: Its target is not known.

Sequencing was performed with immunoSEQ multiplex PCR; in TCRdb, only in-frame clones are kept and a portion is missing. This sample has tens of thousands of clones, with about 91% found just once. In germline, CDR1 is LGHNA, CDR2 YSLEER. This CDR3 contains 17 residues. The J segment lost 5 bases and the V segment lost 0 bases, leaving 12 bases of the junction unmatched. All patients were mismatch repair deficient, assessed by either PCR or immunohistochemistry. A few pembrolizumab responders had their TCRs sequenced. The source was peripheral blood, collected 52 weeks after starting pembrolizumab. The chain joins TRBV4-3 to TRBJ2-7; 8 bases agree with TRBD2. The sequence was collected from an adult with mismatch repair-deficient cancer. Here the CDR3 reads CASSQDPPGTGGHEQYF. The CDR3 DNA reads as TGCGCCAGCAGCCAAGATCCCCCCGGGACGGGGGGGCACGAGCAGTACTTC.